These T cell receptor beta chains were read from a single sample in a study of shared clonotypes between healthy human individuals. Here immunoSEQ multiplex PCR was the method, and the copy in TCRdb shows in-frame clones only, minus some. The profile shows around 600,000 clones, roughly 97% of them singletons. Sequencing was carried out using naive CD4+ T cells sorted from blood. These receptors all stem from a woman younger than 45 in good health. The CDR3 runs from the conserved cysteine through the conserved F or W. Each record gives: D gene, J gene, V gene, clone size, CDR3 protein, CDR3 DNA. A D gene is named only where the DNA matches it firmly. Some rows mark clone size as missing; the rest say once, few, many or name a class of expanded clone.

. | TRBJ2-7 | TRBV15 | . | CATSGPGVVRPYEQYF | TGTGCCACCAGCGGGCCGGGAGTAGTAAGACCCTACGAGCAGTACTTC
TRBD2 | TRBJ2-3 | TRBV5-1 | . | CASSPGGLAGGSTDTQYF | TGCGCCAGCAGCCCCGGGGGACTAGCGGGAGGAAGCACAGATACGCAGTATTTT
TRBD2 | TRBJ2-7 | TRBV7-6 | . | CASSPGGLARSYEQYF | TGTGCCAGCAGCCCGGGAGGACTAGCTCGGTCCTACGAGCAGTACTTC
TRBD1 | TRBJ2-1 | TRBV28 | . | CASSLGNRGNSWDNEQFF | TGTGCCAGCAGTTTAGGGAACAGGGGAAACTCTTGGGACAATGAGCAGTTCTTC
. | TRBJ1-5 | TRBV6-5 | once | CASSYSGSQPQHF | TGTGCCAGCAGTTACTCAGGGAGTCAGCCCCAGCATTTT
TRBD2 | TRBJ2-2 | TRBV25-1 | . | CASSPATSGNTGELFF | TGTGCCAGCAGTCCCGCGACTAGCGGGAACACCGGGGAGCTGTTTTTT
. | TRBJ2-7 | TRBV21-1 | . | CASRITGTSGRGEQYF | TGTGCCAGCAGAATAACTGGGACTAGCGGGAGGGGTGAGCAGTACTTC
. | TRBJ2-3 | TRBV30 | . | CAWGNEDTQYF | TGTGCCTGGGGAAACGAGGATACGCAGTATTTT
. | TRBJ2-1 | TRBV6-5 | . | CASSYSNVEQFF | TGTGCCAGCAGTTACTCGAACGTTGAGCAGTTCTTC
TRBD2 | TRBJ2-1 | TRBV7-9 | once | CASSVILAALTGEQFF | TGTGCCAGCAGCGTAATACTAGCGGCACTCACGGGTGAGCAGTTCTTC
. | TRBJ1-2 | TRBV19 | few | CASSPNMGGYTF | TGTGCCAGTAGCCCTAATATGGGTGGCTACACCTTC
TRBD1 | TRBJ1-1 | TRBV7-9 | . | CASSQGAGSPSTEAFF | TGTGCCAGCAGCCAGGGGGCAGGTTCGCCGTCAACTGAAGCTTTCTTT
TRBD2 | TRBJ2-3 | TRBV10-1 | . | CASSNLAGAGTDTQYF | TGCGCCAGCAGTAATCTAGCGGGAGCAGGTACAGATACGCAGTATTTT
TRBD1 | TRBJ2-3 | TRBV4-1 | once | CASSQGRQGALGTDTQYF | TGCGCCAGCAGCCAAGGGCGGCAGGGGGCGCTTGGCACAGATACGCAGTATTTT
TRBD1 | TRBJ1-2 | TRBV9 | . | CASTGQAYYGYTF | TGTGCCAGCACGGGACAGGCCTACTATGGCTACACCTTC
TRBD2 | TRBJ2-3 | TRBV6-5 | once | CASSISGRAPDTQYF | TGTGCCAGCAGTATTAGCGGGAGGGCCCCAGATACGCAGTATTTT
. | TRBJ2-3 | TRBV14 | . | CASSVQGRTDTQYF | TGTGCCAGCAGCGTCCAGGGAAGGACAGATACGCAGTATTTT
. | TRBJ2-7 | TRBV6-5 | . | CASSRQADSYEQYF | TGTGCCAGCAGTCGACAAGCGGACTCCTACGAGCAGTACTTC
TRBD1 | TRBJ2-5 | TRBV5-8 | . | CASSLGTGGRETQYF | TGTGCCAGCAGCTTGGGGACAGGGGGTCGGGAGACCCAGTACTTC
. | TRBJ2-2 | TRBV27 | once | CASSLRDSTTGELFF | TGTGCCAGCAGTTTACGTGACTCAACTACCGGGGAGCTGTTTTTT